Listed below are T cell receptor beta chains from one sample, sequenced in a study of T cell repertoires in cytomegalovirus infection. No antigens are known for them. TCRdb fed the reads into MiXCR, producing one record per CDR3 protein. Here the sample spans roughly 990,000 distinct CDR3 sequences, roughly a third being singletons. The source material was cultured CD8+ T cells from PBMCs, sampled from culture after CMV antigen stimulation. All receptors derive from a human donor in good health (CMV status not recorded). Some clones in this sample may be carry-over from other donors' samples. The conserved cysteine and the conserved F or W are not part of the CDR3 here. Each record gives: CDR3 length, J gene, V gene, CDR3 protein.

15 | TRBJ1-5 | TRBV7-9 | ASVRQGKGYSNQPQH
13 | TRBJ2-7 | TRBV27 | ASSLNVGAGYEQY
12 | TRBJ1-6 | TRBV5-4 | ASSSGTGESPLH
13 | TRBJ2-3 | TRBV7-9 | ASSLGFGSTDTQY
11 | TRBJ1-2 | TRBV20-1 | SARDQVHYGYT
12 | TRBJ1-1 | TRBV27 | ASSLLSRRDEAF
13 | TRBJ2-1 | TRBV7-9 | ASSGKDGDRNEQF
20 | TRBJ2-1 | TRBV28 | ASSLGTAGVGYDGSSYNEQF
12 | TRBJ2-5 | TRBV18 | ASSRKGYQETQY
11 | TRBJ1-2 | TRBV27 | ASSLSGNYGYT
13 | TRBJ2-5 | TRBV6-2/TRBV6-3 | ASTPGWGRKETQY
12 | TRBJ2-5 | TRBV7-3 | ASSLGGSGETQY
14 | TRBJ1-1 | TRBV4-1 | ASSLDSLKMNTEAF
13 | TRBJ1-5 | TRBV6-5 | ASSYRGDSNQPQH
15 | TRBJ2-2 | TRBV6-1 | AIPRLATNLYTGELF
11 | TRBJ2-7 | TRBV19 | ASSMGSSYEQY
13 | TRBJ2-7 | TRBV7-2 | ASSPGLDYSYEQY
11 | TRBJ1-2 | TRBV9 | ASWGRLNYGYT
10 | TRBJ1-1 | TRBV2 | ASTGNLAEAF
12 | TRBJ2-3 | TRBV11-3 | ASSRAGEADTQY
11 | TRBJ1-6 | TRBV4-3 | ASSPRLESPLH
12 | TRBJ2-5 | TRBV28 | ASSFHTPQETQY
12 | TRBJ1-5 | TRBV6-6 | ASSWGTGRTPQH
14 | TRBJ2-7 | TRBV27 | ASSADSPAQGYEQY
14 | TRBJ2-2 | TRBV6-2/TRBV6-3 | ASSQYSGANTGELF
13 | TRBJ1-2 | TRBV27 | ASSLGDRVGYGYT
10 | TRBJ1-1 | TRBV6-2/TRBV6-3 | AATLGGTEAF
14 | TRBJ1-1 | TRBV27 | ASSPLSPASNTEAF
11 | TRBJ1-5 | TRBV6-2/TRBV6-3 | ASSHNLEWPQH
14 | TRBJ2-2 | TRBV13 | ASSTRDRLNTGELF
14 | TRBJ1-5 | TRBV7-2 | ASSLVDRAGGRPQH
6 | TRBJ1-2 | TRBV2 | AGGGYT
12 | TRBJ2-1 | TRBV7-4 | ASSSATRGNEQF
12 | TRBJ2-3 | TRBV11-1 | ASSLERKGDTQY
12 | TRBJ1-1 | TRBV19 | ASSPVIGNTEAF
16 | TRBJ2-1 | TRBV24-1 | ATSERGTDSLSVNEQF
14 | TRBJ1-4 | TRBV20-1 | SARDKNRGFGEKLF
13 | TRBJ2-2 | TRBV5-6 | ASSLAAGLAGELF
12 | TRBJ2-2 | TRBV6-5 | ASSYLRITEELF
14 | TRBJ2-7 | TRBV20-1 | SARGRWGRRFDEQY
14 | TRBJ1-1 | TRBV9 | ASSHRQGIMNTEAF
13 | TRBJ1-1 | TRBV27 | ASSLLPLVGTEAF
16 | TRBJ1-2 | TRBV20-1 | SASTPGQEYSSRYGYT
13 | TRBJ2-3 | TRBV6-5 | ASSPEWGRTDTQY
13 | TRBJ1-2 | TRBV7-9 | ASSSPDRAYYGYT
13 | TRBJ2-1 | TRBV4-1 | ASSQEDRGRNEQF
13 | TRBJ2-1 | TRBV4-3 | ASSQGGPQGDEQF
12 | TRBJ2-7 | TRBV4-1 | ASSHPLDLDEQY
14 | TRBJ2-1 | TRBV7-3 | ASSSLSPDTYGGQF
16 | TRBJ2-6 | TRBV6-6 | ASSYSMSLSSEANVLT
12 | TRBJ2-1 | TRBV28 | ASSLSTGFNEQF
14 | TRBJ1-5 | TRBV19 | ASSIDRSGMNQPQH
11 | TRBJ1-5 | TRBV28 | ASRSTGNQPQH
14 | TRBJ1-5 | TRBV27 | ASSLSQGDSNQPQH
16 | TRBJ2-1 | TRBV7-2 | ASSPPTSGGKLYNEQF